This record covers a single T cell receptor (beta chain). No antigen is known for it. The CDR3 extends over 13 amino acids. Germline V lookup: CDR1 SGHAT, CDR2 FQNNGV. V lost 8 bases, J lost 14 bases, and 17 bases stayed unmatched. Diagnostic decisions used clinical symptoms, serum thyroxine and TRAb, thyroid ultrasound and orbital computed tomography. The data originate from a study of T cells in Graves' hyperthyroidism and ophthalmopathy. Study background: Peripheral blood was obtained at initial diagnosis, preceding any treatment. Study-level findings and limits: A model built on 13 V-J features separated ophthalmopathy from stable hyperthyroidism. The model foresaw ophthalmopathy a median approximately 6.1 months prior to onset.

Authors of the study amplified TCR beta CDR3 regions from RNA transcripts. The HTBI primer set drove a first-round RT-PCR of the TCR CDR3. TCRdb used MiXCR to reprocess the multiplex PCR reads, holding one entry per CDR3 protein. Here the sample spans 250,000 to 300,000 distinct CDR3 sequences, 10% to 15% being singletons. The chain combines TRBV11-2 with TRBJ1-2; TRBD1 aligns across 7 bases. The clonotype was recovered from a woman aged 25 to 39 with Graves' hyperthyroidism that later progressed to Graves' ophthalmopathy. Sequenced sample: blood. The CDR3 spells CASGSGTAKQPTF. As DNA, the CDR3 is TGTGCCAGCGGTAGCGGGACAGCCAAACAACCGACCTTC.